The T cell receptor beta chain under discussion was sequenced for a study of blood T cell repertoires in COVID-19 (dated by TCRdb to about 2020). The study in broad terms: Samples from collaborators originated in the United States, Italy and Spain and spanned both the acute and convalescent phases of COVID-19. The samples were drawn from the first 160 participants of the ongoing ImmuneRACE study and from 1,254 subjects provided by 6 global collaborators. The prospective study material was composed of cDNA or gDNA derived from T cells, B-cell-depleted T cells, or PBMCs. The sample metadata nearly always contained a de-identified subject ID, COVID-19 status, age in years and sex. A freely available public database, intended as a resource for researchers studying the immune response to SARS-CoV-2, is where the repertoires were released. The dataset comprised deeply sampled blood TCRbeta repertoires from subjects exposed to, actively infected with, or recovered from COVID-19. Where HLA class I and class II types were available, the types were taken from metadata supplied by the sample provider, not from assay-based typing.

General study outcomes and caveats: The quantity of clinical and demographic metadata differed by source and by participant and was supplied without curation.

CDR3 length: 14 amino acids, cysteine to phenylalanine. Kept here is only the CDR3 DNA, which spans 42 bases and is read in frame from base 1. Via the germline V gene (reference sequence), CDR1 is LNHDA and CDR2 SQIVND. V is cut by 4 bases and J by 4 bases, and the space between the germline ends is 11 bases. Collaborating institutions collected whole blood in K2EDTA tubes following their own protocols. For TCRbeta analysis, collaborators shipped samples in one of three forms: frozen whole blood, isolated PBMCs, or DNA extracted from either of those sample types. TCRbeta CDR3 regions were amplified from genomic DNA by means of the immunoSEQ Assay, a bias-controlled multiplex PCR. The published analysis was carried out like this. Nucleated cell counts per sample were estimated from amplification of reference gene primers within the assay. Sequence reads were collapsed and filtered to measure the absolute abundance of every unique TCRbeta CDR3 rearrangement. For each sample, productive Simpson clonality was calculated as the square root of Simpson's diversity index over productive rearrangements. The clones in this table, taken by TCRdb from immuneACCESS, are in-frame only. Not every clone is retained; where verified, under half of the shortfall comes from an unresolved V gene, and the cause of the rest is unknown. V, J and clone size reflect that table, while D and trimming were determined from the DNA. Here the sample has approximately 150,000 clones; around 84% occur a single time. The ten largest account for approximately 5% of the sample.

As for this clone: Its antigen is unknown. Per-base qualities were not stored, and no clone one base away is much larger.

The clonotype was recovered from a human donor in a cohort sampled during active COVID-19. Sequencing was done on a sample of peripheral blood. In this chain, TRBV19 is recombined with TRBJ1-3; TRBD1 is a possible D gene, resting on 6 matching bases. The sequence in DNA is TGTGCCAGTAGTAACGACAGGTTGGGAAACACCATATATTTT. Translated, it gives CASSNDRLGNTIYF. Reference TRBV19 and TRBJ1-3 proteins supply the regions before and after the CDR3; the full variable domain is: DGGITQSPKYLFRKEGQNVTLSCEQNLNHDAMYWYRQDPGQGLRLIYYSQIVNDFQKGDIAEGYSVSREKKESFPLTVTSAQKNPTAFYLCASSNDRLGNTIYFGEGSWLTVV.